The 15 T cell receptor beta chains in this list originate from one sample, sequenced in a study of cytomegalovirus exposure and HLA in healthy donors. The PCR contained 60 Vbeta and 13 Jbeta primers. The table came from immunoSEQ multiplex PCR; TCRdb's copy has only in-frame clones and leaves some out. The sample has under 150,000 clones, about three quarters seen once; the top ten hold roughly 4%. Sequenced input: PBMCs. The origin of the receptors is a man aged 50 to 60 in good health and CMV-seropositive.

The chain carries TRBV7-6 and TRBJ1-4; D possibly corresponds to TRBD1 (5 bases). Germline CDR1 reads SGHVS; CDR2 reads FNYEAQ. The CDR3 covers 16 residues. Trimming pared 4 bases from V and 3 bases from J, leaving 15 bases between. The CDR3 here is CASSSAQGGANEKLFF. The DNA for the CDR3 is TGTGCCAGCAGCTCCGCTCAAGGAGGGGCTAATGAAAAACTGTTTTTT.

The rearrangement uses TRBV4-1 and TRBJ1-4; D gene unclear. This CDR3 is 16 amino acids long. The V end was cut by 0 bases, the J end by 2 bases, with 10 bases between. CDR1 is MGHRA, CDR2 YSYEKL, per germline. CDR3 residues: CASSQDRGWTNEKLFF. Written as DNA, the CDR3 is TGCGCCAGCAGCCAAGATCGAGGGTGGACTAATGAAAAACTGTTTTTT.

CDR3 sequence reads: CASSPPGRGSKGNEQFF. The CDR3 DNA sequence: TGTGCCAGCAGCCCACCCGGGAGGGGGAGTAAAGGCAATGAGCAGTTCTTC. The rearrangement joins TRBV14 to TRBJ2-1; 8 bases line up with TRBD2. J was trimmed by 6 bases and V by 4 bases; bases with no gene match: 14. The CDR3 consists of 17 residues. The germline CDR1 and CDR2 sequences are SGHDN and FVKESK.

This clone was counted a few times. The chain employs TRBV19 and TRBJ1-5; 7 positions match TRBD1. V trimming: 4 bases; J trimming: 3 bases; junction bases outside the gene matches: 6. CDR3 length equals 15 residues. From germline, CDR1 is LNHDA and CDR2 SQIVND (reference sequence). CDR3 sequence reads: CASSTWTGTNQPQHF. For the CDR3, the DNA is TGTGCCAGTAGTACCTGGACAGGCACCAATCAGCCCCAGCATTTT.

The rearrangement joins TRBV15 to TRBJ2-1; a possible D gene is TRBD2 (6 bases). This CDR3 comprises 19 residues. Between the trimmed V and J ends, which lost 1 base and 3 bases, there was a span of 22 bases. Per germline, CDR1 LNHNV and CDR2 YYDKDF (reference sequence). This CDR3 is CATSRALALVAGHYNEQFF. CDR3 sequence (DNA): TGTGCCACCAGCAGAGCCCTCGCCCTCGTGGCGGGGCACTACAATGAGCAGTTCTTC.

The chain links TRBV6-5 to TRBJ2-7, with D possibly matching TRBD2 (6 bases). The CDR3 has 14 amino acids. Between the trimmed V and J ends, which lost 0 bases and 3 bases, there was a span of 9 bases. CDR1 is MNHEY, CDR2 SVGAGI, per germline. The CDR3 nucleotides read TGTGCCAGCAGTTACTCGCCTAGCGACTACGAGCAGTACTTC. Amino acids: CASSYSPSDYEQYF.

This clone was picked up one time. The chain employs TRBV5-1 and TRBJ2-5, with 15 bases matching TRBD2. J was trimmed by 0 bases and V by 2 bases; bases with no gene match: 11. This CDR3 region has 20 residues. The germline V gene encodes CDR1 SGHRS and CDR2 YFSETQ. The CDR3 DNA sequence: TGCGCCAGCAGCTTTATTGGACTAGCGGGGGGGCCCCCCCACCAAGAGACCCAGTACTTC. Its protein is CASSFIGLAGGPPHQETQYF.

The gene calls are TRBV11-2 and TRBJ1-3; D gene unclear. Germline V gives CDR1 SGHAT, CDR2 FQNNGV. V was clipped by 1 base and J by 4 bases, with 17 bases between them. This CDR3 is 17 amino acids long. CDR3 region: CASSLVGTGYGGNTIYF. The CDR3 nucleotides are TGTGCCAGCAGCTTAGTGGGCACGGGATATGGAGGAAACACCATATATTTT. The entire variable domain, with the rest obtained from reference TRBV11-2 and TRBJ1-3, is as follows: EAGVAQSPRYKIIEKRQSVAFWCNPISGHATLYWYQQILGQGPKLLIQFQNNGVVDDSQLPKDRFSAERLKGVDSTLKIQPAKLEDSAVYLCASSLVGTGYGGNTIYFGEGSWLTVV.

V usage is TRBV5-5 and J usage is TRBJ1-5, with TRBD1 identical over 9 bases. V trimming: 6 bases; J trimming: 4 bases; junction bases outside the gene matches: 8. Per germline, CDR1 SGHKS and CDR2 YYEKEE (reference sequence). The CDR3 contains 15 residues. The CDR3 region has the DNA TGTGCCAGCAACGCCGCCGGGACAGGGAATCAGCCCCAGCATTTT. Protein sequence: CASNAAGTGNQPQHF. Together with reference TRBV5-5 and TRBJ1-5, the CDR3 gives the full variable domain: DAGVTQSPTHLIKTRGQQVTLRCSPISGHKSVSWYQQVLGQGPQFIFQYYEKEERGRGNFPDRFSARQFPNYSSELNVNALLLGDSALYLCASNAAGTGNQPQHFGDGTRLSIL.

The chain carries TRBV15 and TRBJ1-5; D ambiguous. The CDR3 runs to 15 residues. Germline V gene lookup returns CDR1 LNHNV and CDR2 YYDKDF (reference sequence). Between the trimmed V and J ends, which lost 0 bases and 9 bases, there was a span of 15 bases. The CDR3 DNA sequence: TGTGCCACCAGCAGAGATTCGAGGAGTGGTCTGCCCCAGCATTTT. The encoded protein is CATSRDSRSGLPQHF.

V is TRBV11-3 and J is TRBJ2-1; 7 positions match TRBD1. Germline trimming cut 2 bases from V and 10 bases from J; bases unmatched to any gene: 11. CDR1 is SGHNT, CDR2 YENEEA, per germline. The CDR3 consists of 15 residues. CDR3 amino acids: CASSLPRQGEWEQFF. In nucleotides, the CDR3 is TGTGCCAGCAGCTTACCCCGACAGGGTGAATGGGAGCAGTTCTTC.

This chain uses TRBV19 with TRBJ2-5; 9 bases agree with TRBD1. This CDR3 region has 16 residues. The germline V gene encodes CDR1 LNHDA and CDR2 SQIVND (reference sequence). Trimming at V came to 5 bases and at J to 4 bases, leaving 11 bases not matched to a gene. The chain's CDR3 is CASSSQGTGQRETQYF. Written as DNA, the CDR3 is TGTGCCAGTAGTTCCCAAGGGACAGGGCAGAGAGAGACCCAGTACTTC.

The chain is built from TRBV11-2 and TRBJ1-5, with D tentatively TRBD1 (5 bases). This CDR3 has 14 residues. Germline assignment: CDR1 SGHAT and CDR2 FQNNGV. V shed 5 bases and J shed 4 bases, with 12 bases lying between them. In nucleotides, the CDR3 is TGTGCCAGCAGCACGGACACCCAGAATCAGCCCCAGCATTTT. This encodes CASSTDTQNQPQHF.

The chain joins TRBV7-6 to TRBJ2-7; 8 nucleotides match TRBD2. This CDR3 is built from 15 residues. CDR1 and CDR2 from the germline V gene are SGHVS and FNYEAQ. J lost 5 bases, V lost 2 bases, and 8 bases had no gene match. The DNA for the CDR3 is TGTGCCAGCAGCTTAAGCGGGGGCGGGGGGAACGAGCAGTACTTC. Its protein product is CASSLSGGGGNEQYF. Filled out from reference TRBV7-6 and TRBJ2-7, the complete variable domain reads GAGVSQSPRYKVTKRGQDVALRCDPISGHVSLYWYRQALGQGPEFLTYFNYEAQQDKSGLPNDRFSAERPEGSISTLTIQRTEQRDSAMYRCASSLSGGGGNEQYFGPGTRLTVT.

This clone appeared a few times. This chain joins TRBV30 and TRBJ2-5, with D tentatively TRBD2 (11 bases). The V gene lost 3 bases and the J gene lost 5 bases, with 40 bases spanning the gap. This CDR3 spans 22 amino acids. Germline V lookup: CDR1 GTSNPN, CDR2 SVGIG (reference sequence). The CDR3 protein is CAWRSPTGGNGTSGRGGETQYF. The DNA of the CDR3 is TGTGCCTGGAGGTCCCCGACAGGGGGCAACGGGACTAGCGGCCGTGGGGGGGAGACCCAGTACTTC.